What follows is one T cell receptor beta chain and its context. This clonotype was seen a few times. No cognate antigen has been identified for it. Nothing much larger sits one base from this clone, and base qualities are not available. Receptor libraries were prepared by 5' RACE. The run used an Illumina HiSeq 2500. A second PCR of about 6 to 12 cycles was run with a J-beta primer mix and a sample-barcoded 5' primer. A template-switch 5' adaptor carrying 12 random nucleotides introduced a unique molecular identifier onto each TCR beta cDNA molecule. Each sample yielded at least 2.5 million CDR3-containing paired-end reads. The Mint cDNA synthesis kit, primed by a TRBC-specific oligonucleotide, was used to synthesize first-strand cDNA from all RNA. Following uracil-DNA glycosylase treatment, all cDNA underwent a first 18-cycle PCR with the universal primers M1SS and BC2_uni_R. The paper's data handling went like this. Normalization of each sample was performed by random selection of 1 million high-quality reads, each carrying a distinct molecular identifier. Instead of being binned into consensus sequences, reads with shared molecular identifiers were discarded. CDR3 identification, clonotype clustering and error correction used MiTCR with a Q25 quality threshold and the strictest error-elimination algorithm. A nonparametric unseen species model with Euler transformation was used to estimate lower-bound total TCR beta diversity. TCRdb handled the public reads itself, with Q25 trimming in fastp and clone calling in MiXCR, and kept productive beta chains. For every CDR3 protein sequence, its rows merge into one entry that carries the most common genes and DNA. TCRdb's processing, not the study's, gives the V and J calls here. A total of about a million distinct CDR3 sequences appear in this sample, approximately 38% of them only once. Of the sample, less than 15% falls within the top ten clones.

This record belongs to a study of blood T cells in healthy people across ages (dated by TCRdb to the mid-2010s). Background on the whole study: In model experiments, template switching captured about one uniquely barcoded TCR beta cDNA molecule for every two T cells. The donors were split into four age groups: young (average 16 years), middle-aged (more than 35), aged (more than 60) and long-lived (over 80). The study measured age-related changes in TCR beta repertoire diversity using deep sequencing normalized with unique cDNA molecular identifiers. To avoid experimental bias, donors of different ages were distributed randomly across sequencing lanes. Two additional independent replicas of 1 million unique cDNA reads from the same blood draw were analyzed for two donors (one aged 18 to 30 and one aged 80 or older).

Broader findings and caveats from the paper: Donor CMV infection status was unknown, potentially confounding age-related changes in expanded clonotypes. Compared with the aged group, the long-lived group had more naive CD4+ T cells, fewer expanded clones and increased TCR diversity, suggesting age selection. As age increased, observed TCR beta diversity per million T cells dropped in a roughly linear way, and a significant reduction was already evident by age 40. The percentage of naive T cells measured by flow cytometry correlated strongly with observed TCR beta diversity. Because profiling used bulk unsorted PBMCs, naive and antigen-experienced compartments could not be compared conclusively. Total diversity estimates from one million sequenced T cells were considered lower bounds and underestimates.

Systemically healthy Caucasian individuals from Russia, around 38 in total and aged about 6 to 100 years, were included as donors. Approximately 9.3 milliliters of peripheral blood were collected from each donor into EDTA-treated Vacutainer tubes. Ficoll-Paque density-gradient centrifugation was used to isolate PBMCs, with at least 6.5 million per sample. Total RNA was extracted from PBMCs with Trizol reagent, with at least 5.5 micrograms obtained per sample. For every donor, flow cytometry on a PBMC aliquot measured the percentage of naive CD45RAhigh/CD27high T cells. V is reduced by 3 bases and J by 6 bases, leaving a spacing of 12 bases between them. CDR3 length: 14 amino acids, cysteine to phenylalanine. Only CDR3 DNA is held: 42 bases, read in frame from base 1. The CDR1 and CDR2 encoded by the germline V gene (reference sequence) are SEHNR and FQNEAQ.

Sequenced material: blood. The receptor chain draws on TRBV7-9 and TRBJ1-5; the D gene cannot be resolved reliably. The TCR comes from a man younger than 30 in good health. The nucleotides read TGTGCCAGCAGCTTTTCAGGATCACTTCAGCCCCAGCATTTT. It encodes CASSFSGSLQPQHF.